The sequence of this T cell receptor beta chain was determined in a study of low-dose radiotherapy and immunotherapy resistance in tumors. This clonotype has a count of ten or more. The CDR3 consists of 15 residues. J lost 3 bases, V lost 1 base, and 1 base had no gene match. In germline, CDR1 is LGHDT, CDR2 YNNKEL (reference sequence). Priming of first-strand cDNA relied on TRAV- and TRBV-specific primers (covering alpha and beta chains). Amplification, which lasted around 21 PCR cycles, used a constant-region primer and V-primer adapter to amplify TCRs. TCRdb called the reads again in MiXCR, with one record for every CDR3 protein. The sample records 95,000 to 100,000 distinct CDR3 sequences, around 21% being singletons. Time point here: after trial treatment. Treatment here: LDRT plus nivolumab, ipilimumab, low-dose cyclophosphamide and aspirin (RACIN trial).

The source is a male donor with prostate cancer. The V gene is TRBV3-1, the J gene TRBJ2-2, with 8 bases aligning to TRBD2. The source material was PBMCs, sampled after low-dose radiotherapy plus immunotherapy. Here the CDR3 DNA reads TGTGCCAGCAGCCAAGGAGCGGGGGACACCGGGGAGCTGTTTTTT. Residues: CASSQGAGDTGELFF.